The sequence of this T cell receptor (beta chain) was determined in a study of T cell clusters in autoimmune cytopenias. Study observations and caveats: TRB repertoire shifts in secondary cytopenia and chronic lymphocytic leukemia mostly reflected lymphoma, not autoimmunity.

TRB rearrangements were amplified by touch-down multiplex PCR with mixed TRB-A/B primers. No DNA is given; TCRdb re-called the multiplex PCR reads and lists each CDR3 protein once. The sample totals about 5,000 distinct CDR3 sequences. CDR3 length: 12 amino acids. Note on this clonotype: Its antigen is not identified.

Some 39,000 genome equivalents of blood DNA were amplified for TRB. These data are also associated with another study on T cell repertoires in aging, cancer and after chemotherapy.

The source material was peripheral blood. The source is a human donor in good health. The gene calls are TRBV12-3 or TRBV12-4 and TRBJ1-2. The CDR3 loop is CASSPDKGGYTF.